The clone carrying this T cell receptor beta chain was picked up a small number of times. The antigen remains unidentified. Per the germline V gene, CDR1 is MNHNS and CDR2 is SASEGT. The CDR3 totals 14 residues. V shed 10 bases and J 2 bases; nucleotides not matched to a gene: 7. The data originate from a study of cytomegalovirus exposure and HLA in healthy donors. Notes on the study in general: In an earlier analysis, in 620 or so donors, most V segments appeared productive either ~87% or ~30% of the time.

Vbeta (60) and Jbeta (13) primers were used in the PCR. Measured with immunoSEQ multiplex PCR; TCRdb has only the in-frame clones, and not every one. The sample has roughly 80,000 clones, approximately 70% seen once. This TCR was recovered from a man aged 55 to 69 in good health and CMV-seropositive. J is TRBJ2-1 and V is TRBV6-1; 8 positions agree with TRBD2. Source material: PBMCs. The CDR3 nucleotides read TGTGCCATCTGGGGGACTAGGACCTACAATGAGCAGTTCTTC. Encoded protein: CAIWGTRTYNEQFF.